This TCR beta chain is from a study of cytomegalovirus exposure and HLA in healthy donors (dated by TCRdb to the late 2010s). As for the study more broadly: An earlier analysis of several hundred of the donors reported about 300 Gb of sequence data and approximately 120 million unique TCR beta sequences obtained from 150 million to 200 million T cells. Among the approximately 400 genotyped donors, approximately 82% belonged to the genetic ancestry cluster associated with self-reported Caucasian donors. Roughly 5 DR-DQ haplotypes were treated as single units for association and clustering because of strong linkage in the cohort. To decide whether each TCR beta V gene segment behaved as functional or pseudogenic, an earlier analysis of some 600 of the donors relied on high-throughput TCR beta sequencing. High-throughput TCR immunosequencing, statistical association of individual TCRs with disease status, and machine learning were combined to predict cytomegalovirus infection status. All discovery cohort repertoires had been generated on a single sequencing platform. The T cell repertoires of 550 to 850 subjects were profiled by immunosequencing and related to cytomegalovirus serostatus. Donor age, sex, ethnicity and CMV serostatus were compiled alongside the repertoire data. An early release covering roughly 640 HLA-typed donors comprised roughly 300 gigabases of sequencing data and around 80 million unique TCR sequences. The number of donors typed differed by locus, with roughly 629-640 for A, B, C, DRB1 and DQB1, roughly 520 for DQA1, 600 to 610 for DPA1, and around 450 for DPB1. In addition to the first cohort of 666 subjects, a separate validation cohort of 100 to 150 different subjects was used. In a later analysis, previously published TCR beta repertoires from 670 or so donors were re-analyzed and high-resolution HLA genotyping was added so that TCR occurrence patterns could be studied. A later genetic analysis took genome-wide SNP genotypes for about 55% of the 666 donors and used that subset as a discovery cohort. Across 300 to 400 genotyped donors of the cohort, an average of approximately 220,000 unique TCR beta nucleotide sequences per donor were sequenced, and about a sixth of those sequences were non-productive. The study was designed to test whether signatures of past pathogen exposure could be identified by cataloging public T cell receptors. HLA typing included class I and class II loci at four-digit resolution. In the later analysis, no new phenotypic data were used to find candidate immune exposures; instead, reliance was placed on TCR beta sequences and their occurrence across donors. The full study reports these points: A few of the identified cytomegalovirus-associated TCR beta chains were confirmed in vitro to be specific for cytomegalovirus antigens. A further reported finding was that TCR beta sequences accurately predicted the HLA-A and HLA-B alleles for most subjects in the first cohort. In a later analysis, the rate of TCR association differed among HLA loci, with DRB1 alleles having the most associated TCRs and HLA-C alleles having the fewest. In a later analysis, HLA-associated TCR beta chains showed more clonal expansion and lower generation probabilities than non-associated chains that were equally common. The study listed 164 TCR beta chains as associated with cytomegalovirus. In an earlier analysis of approximately 590 of the donors, most TCR beta V segments appeared in productive rearrangements about 90% or about 30% of the time, broadly matching IMGT annotations. Because counts were too low, roughly 18 rarely observed V segments, including chromosome 9 orphons, were left out of the earlier analysis of about 620 of the donors. Sequencing depth was assumed to be roughly uniform across donors in the presence/absence analyses, though that assumption may not hold. The sequencing pipeline was judged likely to have produced a cluster of highly shared sequence variants as a technical artifact. Because some donors lacked HLA typing at each locus, the association tests relied only on the typed subset. Most TCR sequences were seen in very few donors, while some public TCRs were found in many individuals. A later genetic analysis associated a missense DCLRE1C variant with V-gene and J-gene trimming of TCR beta chains, and an independent cohort replicated the association. Some IMGT-functional V segments, including TRBV6-2 and TRBV6-3, could not be distinguished by the 87-base-pair reads and were therefore excluded. A later genetic analysis reported fewer N-insertions in productive TCRs among donors in an Asian-associated ancestry cluster than the roughly 720-donor mean. The cohort was sequenced for TCR beta chains only, and without alpha or paired-chain data the features that could be detected were limited. CMV serostatus was the only immune exposure information available for the cohort. The authors suggested that the approach could potentially be extended to other disease states and immunological phenotypes. Linkage disequilibrium might explain the correlated functional status among segregating V segments, but an unknown experimental factor could not be ruled out. Cytomegalovirus status was reported to be diagnosed by the classifier with high specificity and sensitivity in both the original and validation cohorts. Most CMV-associated TCR beta chains appeared to be HLA-restricted in a later analysis, and the HLA associations seemed to be driven largely by CMV exposure. When HLA alleles, especially DR and DQ, strongly co-occurred, attributing TCR associations to individual alleles was difficult. According to a later analysis, parvovirus B19, influenza, CMV and Epstein-Barr virus appeared linked to several top co-occurrence clusters. In a later analysis, 15,000 to 20,000 TCR beta sequences were associated with specific HLA alleles at a false discovery rate of 0.05.

In total, fewer than 750 healthy bone marrow donors made up the cohort. At the time of sampling, all cohort members were nominally healthy, though unrecorded immune exposures were likely present. The donor was CMV seronegative and was included in the group of 352 seronegative cohort members. Every donor gave a peripheral blood sample, and the peripheral blood mononuclear cells from that sample were used for TCR beta sequencing. The Qiagen DNeasy Blood Extraction Kit was used to extract genomic DNA from the blood cell samples. Libraries were prepared through the immunoSEQ multiplex PCR assay. The multiplex PCR relied on a mix of 60 forward primers for TCR Vbeta segments and 13 reverse primers for TCR Jbeta segments. The CDR3 region of rearranged TCR beta genes was amplified from genomic DNA with a multiplex PCR assay. The Illumina HiSeq System was used to sequence the amplified TCR beta libraries as 87-base-pair reads. In the paper's pipeline: Across the 500 to 850 repertoires, a later analysis counted tens of millions of unique TCR beta chains, roughly 11 million of which were shared by at least two donors. Raw reads were error-corrected and collapsed into unique sequences with a nearest-neighbor algorithm that merged closely related sequences to remove PCR and sequencing errors. V, D and J gene segments were assigned by aligning CDR3 sequences to IMGT reference sequences. For a sequence to be retained, a match of at least six nucleotides was required to both a V gene segment and a J gene segment. A rearrangement was called productive if the CDR3 had no stop codons and remained in frame with V and J, and every other rearrangement was called non-productive. Following IMGT convention, CDR3 was defined as the stretch from the second conserved V-encoded cysteine up to the conserved J-encoded phenylalanine. In an earlier analysis of 550 to 650 of the donors, sequences lacking an unambiguous match to a single V gene segment were excluded. In an earlier analysis of a few hundred of the donors, V segments were called functional above 56.7% productive rearrangements and were called segregating when the between-donor standard deviation exceeded 5%. A statistical classification framework was developed to diagnose cytomegalovirus status using the catalog of TCR beta chain sequences. V and J gene assignment, in a later analysis, came from comparing TCR nucleotide sequences with IMGT/GENE-DB human TR gene sequences. A later analysis assigned CDR3 sequences and most-parsimonious VDJ recombination scenarios with the TCRdist pipeline. In a later analysis, each TCR beta chain was defined by its CDR3 amino acid sequence together with its V-gene family, and reads lacking a unique V-gene family were excluded. As a way to deal with suspected cross-contamination and a sequencing artifact, a later analysis dropped more than 500 nucleotide sequences that were highly shared and had low generation probability. In a later analysis, a clonal expansion index was calculated for each public chain from normalized within-repertoire ranks of inferred template counts. Generation probabilities in a later analysis came from a VDJ recombination model fitted to out-of-frame rearrangements, and those results were checked against IGoR. Hypergeometric tests were used in a later analysis to score TCR-TCR, TCR-HLA and TCR-CMV co-occurrence, with a repertoire-size bias correction applied to the TCR pairs. False discovery rates were estimated in a later analysis by permuting HLA or CMV assignments 20 times. In a later analysis, co-occurring TCRs were grouped with DBSCAN, and TCRdist sequence similarity was added when clustering was performed within HLA-allele-positive subsets. Co-occurrence clustering excluded repertoires with fewer than 30,000 or more than 120,000 public chains, plus five with anomalous nucleotide sharing. The table comes from immuneACCESS by way of TCRdb, which keeps in-frame sequences with V and J called. Part of the clones is missing from these tables; in studies checked, under half for an unresolved V gene and the rest for unknown reasons. V, J and clone size reflect that table, while D and trimming were determined from the DNA. This sample is represented by under 200,000 clones; 60% to 85% of them were singletons. The ten top clones hold about 0.69% of the sample.

CDR3 length: 15 amino acids, cysteine to phenylalanine. Only the CDR3 DNA stays, 45 bases, in frame from base 1. From the germline V gene, CDR1 is SGHDT and CDR2 is YYEEEE. V is cut back by 6 bases and J by 1 base, with 8 bases in the junction unmatched. With respect to this clone: There is no known antigen for this receptor. There are no base qualities to consult, and no much larger clone falls within one base.

The sample consisted of PBMCs. This TCR was sampled from a female donor in good health and CMV-seronegative. This chain joins TRBV5-6 to TRBJ1-1; 8 central bases correspond to TRBD1. The DNA is TGTGCCAGCAATCCTTCAGGGGGCCGGAACACTGAAGCTTTCTTT. The encoded protein is CASNPSGGRNTEAFF.